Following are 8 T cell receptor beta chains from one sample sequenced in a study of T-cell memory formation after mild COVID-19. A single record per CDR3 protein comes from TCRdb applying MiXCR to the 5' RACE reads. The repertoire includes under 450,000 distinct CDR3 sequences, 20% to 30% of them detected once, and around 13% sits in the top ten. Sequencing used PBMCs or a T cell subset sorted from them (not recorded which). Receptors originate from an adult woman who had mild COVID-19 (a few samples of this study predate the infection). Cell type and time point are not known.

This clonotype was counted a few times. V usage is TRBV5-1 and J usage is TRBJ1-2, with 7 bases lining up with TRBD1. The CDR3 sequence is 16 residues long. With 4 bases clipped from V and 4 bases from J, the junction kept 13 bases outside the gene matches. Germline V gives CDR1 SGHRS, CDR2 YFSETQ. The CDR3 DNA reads TGCGCCAGCAGCCGAGGACAAGGAGGGGGCGGCTATGGCTACACCTTC. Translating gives CASSRGQGGGGYGYTF.

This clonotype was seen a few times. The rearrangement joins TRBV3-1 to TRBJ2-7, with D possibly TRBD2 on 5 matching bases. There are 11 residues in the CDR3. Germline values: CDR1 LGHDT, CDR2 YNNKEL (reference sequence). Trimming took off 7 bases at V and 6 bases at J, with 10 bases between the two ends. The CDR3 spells CASTQAGEQYF. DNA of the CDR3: TGTGCCAGCACCCAGGCGGGCGAGCAGTACTTC.

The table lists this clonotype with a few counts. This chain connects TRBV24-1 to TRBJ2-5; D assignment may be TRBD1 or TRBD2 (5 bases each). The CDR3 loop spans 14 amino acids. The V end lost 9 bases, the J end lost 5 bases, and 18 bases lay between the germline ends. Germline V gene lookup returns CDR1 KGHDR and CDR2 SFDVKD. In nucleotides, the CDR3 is TGTGCCACCGCCACGGGACCCTTAGGGGAGACCCAGTACTTC. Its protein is CATATGPLGETQYF.

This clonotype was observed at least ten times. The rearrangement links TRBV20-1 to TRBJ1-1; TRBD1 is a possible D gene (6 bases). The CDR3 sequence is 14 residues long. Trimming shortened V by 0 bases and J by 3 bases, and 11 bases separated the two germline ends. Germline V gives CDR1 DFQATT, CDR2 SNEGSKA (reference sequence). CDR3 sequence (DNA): TGCAGTGCTAGAGATGGGGGCCGCGACACTGAAGCTTTCTTT. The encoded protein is CSARDGGRDTEAFF.

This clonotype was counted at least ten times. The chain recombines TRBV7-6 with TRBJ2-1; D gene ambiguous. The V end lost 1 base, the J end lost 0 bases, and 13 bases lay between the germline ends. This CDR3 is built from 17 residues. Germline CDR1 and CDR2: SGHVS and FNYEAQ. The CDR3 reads CASSLGFTIPSYNEQFF. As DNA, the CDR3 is TGTGCCAGCAGCTTAGGGTTTACGATCCCCTCCTACAATGAGCAGTTCTTC.

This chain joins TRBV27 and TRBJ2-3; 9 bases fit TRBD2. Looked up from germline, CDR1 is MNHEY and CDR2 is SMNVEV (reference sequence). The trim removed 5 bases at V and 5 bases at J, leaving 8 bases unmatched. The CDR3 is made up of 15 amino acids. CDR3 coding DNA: TGTGCCAGCAGTCTGCTAGCGGGGCCCGGAGATACGCAGTATTTT. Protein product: CASSLLAGPGDTQYF.

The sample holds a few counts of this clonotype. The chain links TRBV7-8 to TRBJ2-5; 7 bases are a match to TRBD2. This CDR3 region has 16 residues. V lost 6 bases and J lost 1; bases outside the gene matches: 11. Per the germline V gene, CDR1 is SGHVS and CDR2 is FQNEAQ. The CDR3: CASSSEGLAVQETQYF. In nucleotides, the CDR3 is TGTGCCAGCAGTTCTGAGGGGCTAGCGGTCCAAGAGACCCAGTACTTC.

The CDR3 loop reads CASDGQGSYEQYF. The CDR3 nucleotides are TGTGCCAGCGACGGACAGGGTTCCTACGAGCAGTACTTC. This chain uses TRBV6-1 with TRBJ2-7; 8 nucleotides align to TRBD1. Looked up from germline, CDR1 is MNHNS and CDR2 is SASEGT. V shed 8 bases, J shed 1 base, and the junction held 4 bases outside the gene matches. This CDR3 spans 13 amino acids.